Listed here are 17 T cell receptor beta chains from one sample, sequenced in a study of blood T cell repertoires in COVID-19 (TCRdb year 2020). The library was built by means of the immunoSEQ multiplex PCR assay. Not all clones reach the TCRdb copy of this immuneACCESS table, which keeps in-frame sequences only. Checked studies attribute under half of the gap to unresolved V genes and leave the rest unexplained. This sample gives over 150,000 clones in total; around nine tenths of them show up just once. Just under 0.9% of the sample rests with the top ten. The source material was peripheral blood. The receptors stem from a woman aged 18-35 years who had recovered from COVID-19.

V and J are TRBV19 and TRBJ1-3; 7 bases line up with TRBD1. The germline gives CDR1 LNHDA, CDR2 SQIVND (reference sequence). The CDR3 is 18 residues long. The V gene end was trimmed by 3 bases and the J gene end by 0 bases; junction bases not matched to a gene: 11. CDR3: CASSIPGQFPFSGNTIYF. Written as DNA, the CDR3 is TGTGCCAGTAGTATCCCGGGACAGTTTCCCTTCTCTGGAAACACCATATATTTT.

J is TRBJ2-3 and V is TRBV11-3; 14 bases match TRBD2. The V gene's germline CDR1 is SGHNT and CDR2 YENEEA. This CDR3 has 16 amino acids. The V segment lost 4 bases and the J segment 5 bases; nucleotides outside the gene matches: 5. CDR3 sequence: CASSSGLAGVGDTQYF. The DNA of the CDR3 is TGTGCCAGCAGCTCGGGACTAGCGGGAGTCGGAGATACGCAGTATTTT.

This chain joins TRBV12-1 and TRBJ2-6; whether TRBD1, the table's D call, matches the DNA was not checked. TRBV12-1 is flagged as a pseudogene. This CDR3 is built from 17 residues. The CDR3 nucleotides read TGTGCCAGCAGCTCCGGGACGGACAGCTCTGGGGCCAACGTCCTGACTTTC. Residues: CASSSGTDSSGANVLTF.

This clone has a handful of counts. The V gene is TRBV21-1, the J gene TRBJ1-5; the table gives TRBD1 as D, unverified against the DNA. TRBV21-1 is assigned pseudogene status. The CDR3 length is 15 residues. The CDR3 is CASSPLPDRHQPQHF. CDR3 DNA sequence: TGTGCCAGCAGCCCGCTTCCCGACAGACATCAGCCCCAGCATTTT.

The rearrangement links TRBV11-2 to TRBJ2-5, with TRBD1 identical over 7 bases. Losses at the gene ends were 2 bases for V and 1 base for J; bases not matched to a gene: 7. The germline V gene encodes CDR1 SGHAT and CDR2 FQNNGV. CDR3 size: 16 residues. CDR3 nucleotide sequence: TGTGCCAGCAGCTTATGGTCCGACAGGGCCCAAGAGACCCAGTACTTC. This codes for CASSLWSDRAQETQYF.

V is TRBV11-2 and J is TRBJ2-5; D might be TRBD1 (5 bases). The CDR3 runs 14 residues. Germline CDR1 and CDR2: SGHAT and FQNNGV. V was shortened by 5 bases and J by 1 base, with 11 bases between the two germline ends. DNA for the CDR3: TGTGCCAGCAGCCCCCGACAGTTCCAAGAGACCCAGTACTTC. It yields the protein CASSPRQFQETQYF.

This chain joins TRBV29-1 and TRBJ2-3; TRBD2 matches 9 bases. V lost 1 base and J lost 4; bases outside the gene matches: 18. CDR1 and CDR2 from the germline V gene are SQVTM and ANQGSEA. This CDR3 is built from 19 residues. CDR3 protein: CSVEVGSWLAGMVPDTQYF. The CDR3 nucleotides read TGCAGCGTTGAAGTAGGTAGTTGGCTAGCGGGAATGGTCCCAGATACGCAGTATTTT.

This chain links TRBV27 with TRBJ1-2; D unresolved. Germline V gives CDR1 MNHEY, CDR2 SMNVEV (reference sequence). The V end lost 0 bases, the J end lost 8 bases, and 10 bases lay between the germline ends. The CDR3 has 13 residues. The CDR3 here is CASSLSGIEGYTF. The DNA for the CDR3 is TGTGCCAGCAGTTTATCCGGGATCGAGGGCTACACCTTC.

The chain couples TRBV7-2 to TRBJ2-1; TRBD2 matches at 10 bases. The CDR3 contains 14 residues. In germline, CDR1 is SGHTA, CDR2 FQGNSA. Trimming took 5 bases from V and 15 from J; bases not matched to a gene: 13. The CDR3: CASSLEAGGPGRFF. CDR3 bases: TGTGCCAGCAGCCTCGAAGCGGGGGGGCCTGGTAGGTTCTTC.

This rearrangement joins TRBV27 to TRBJ1-1; 12 bases match TRBD1. Germline values: CDR1 MNHEY, CDR2 SMNVEV (reference sequence). The ends lost 0 bases at V and 4 bases at J; junction bases unmatched: 6. The CDR3 contains 17 residues. Here the CDR3 reads CASSLSGQGAVATEAFF. The CDR3 DNA is TGTGCCAGCAGTTTATCGGGACAGGGGGCGGTTGCCACTGAAGCTTTCTTT.

This clone was seen a single time. The rearrangement uses TRBV4-2 and TRBJ2-3; D uncertain. CDR1 and CDR2 from the germline V gene are LGHNA and YNFKEQ. The ends were cut back, 1 base at V and 0 bases at J, with 8 bases in the middle. The CDR3 has 15 amino acids. The CDR3 is CASSQAAASTDTQYF. In nucleotides, the CDR3 is TGTGCCAGCAGCCAAGCGGCAGCGAGCACAGATACGCAGTATTTT.

The V and J genes are TRBV3-1 (or the pseudogene TRBV3-2) and TRBJ2-1; 9 bases match TRBD1. V lost 5 bases and J lost 3; bases outside the gene matches: 5. The CDR3 covers 15 residues. The germline gives CDR1 LGHDT, CDR2 YNNKEL (reference sequence). This chain's CDR3 is CASSSLDRGYNEQFF. For the CDR3, the DNA is TGTGCCAGCAGCTCTCTGGACAGGGGCTACAATGAGCAGTTCTTC.

V usage is TRBV5-1 and J usage is TRBJ2-3, with 11 nucleotides matching TRBD2. Germline V gene lookup returns CDR1 SGHRS and CDR2 YFSETQ. The CDR3 spans 16 residues. The V and J ends lost 7 bases and 3 bases, in that order; junction bases with no gene match: 10. For the CDR3, the DNA is TGCGCCAGCCTCTATCGTACTAGCGGGGGAACAGATACGCAGTATTTT. Translated: CASLYRTSGGTDTQYF. The complete variable domain, with remaining parts taken from reference TRBV5-1 and TRBJ2-3, reads KAGVTQTPRYLIKTRGQQVTLSCSPISGHRSVSWYQQTPGQGLQFLFEYFSETQRNKGNFPGRFSGRQFSNSRSEMNVSTLELGDSALYLCASLYRTSGGTDTQYFGPGTRLTVL.

Written as DNA, the CDR3 is TGTGCCAGCAGTGACTCGAAAACCCGGACAGGGGTAAGAGAAAAACTGTTTTTT. It yields the protein CASSDSKTRTGVREKLFF. This chain joins TRBV6-4 and TRBJ1-4, with 9 bases that match TRBD1. CDR3 length: 18 residues. In germline, CDR1 is MRHNA, CDR2 SNTAGT. V was clipped by 0 bases and J by 8 bases; unmatched bases: 13.

This rearrangement joins TRBV7-9 to TRBJ1-2; TRBD1 matches at 10 bases. J lost 6 bases, V lost 2 bases, and 3 bases had no gene match. Looked up from germline, CDR1 is SEHNR and CDR2 is FQNEAQ (reference sequence). This CDR3 comprises 14 residues. The CDR3 DNA follows: TGTGCCAGCAGCTTACCGACAGGGGGCAATGGCTACACCTTC. Translation: CASSLPTGGNGYTF.

The chain employs TRBV15 and TRBJ1-5, with 7 bases fitting TRBD1. The V gene's germline CDR1 is LNHNV and CDR2 YYDKDF (reference sequence). This CDR3 is built from 15 residues. Losses at the gene ends were 0 bases for V and 5 bases for J; bases not matched to a gene: 4. The CDR3 nucleotides are TGTGCCACCAGCAGAGATCAACAGGGGTATCAGCCCCAGCATTTT. Protein sequence: CATSRDQQGYQPQHF.

The V gene is TRBV2, the J gene TRBJ1-1; D possibly corresponds to TRBD1 (6 bases). V was trimmed by 5 bases and J by 5 bases, leaving 12 bases between them. There are 13 residues in the CDR3. Germline V gives CDR1 SNHLY, CDR2 FYNNEI. CDR3 DNA sequence: TGTGCCAGCAGTCGACAGGTAGGGACTGAAGCTTTCTTT. Translating gives CASSRQVGTEAFF. The variable domain in full, completed from reference TRBV2 and TRBJ1-1, reads EPEVTQTPSHQVTQMGQEVILRCVPISNHLYFYWYRQILGQKVEFLVSFYNNEISEKSEIFDDQFSVERPDGSNFTLKIRSTKLEDSAMYFCASSRQVGTEAFFGQGTRLTVV.